Below, 16 T cell receptor beta chains from the same sample are listed, as sequenced in a study of early T cells in non-severe SARS-CoV-2 infection. TCRdb independently ran MiXCR on the 5' RACE reads; one entry per CDR3 protein. The top ten clones hold roughly 9.7% of a sample with around 40,000 distinct CDR3 sequences, 9.5% to 13% of them seen once. What was sequenced was whole blood. The receptor source for this set is an adult who was a healthcare worker with PCR-confirmed SARS-CoV-2 infection or an uninfected control (not recorded which).

The rearrangement joins TRBV7-2 to TRBJ2-3, with 7 positions matching TRBD2. Per the germline V gene, CDR1 is SGHTA and CDR2 is FQGNSA. CDR3 length: 14 residues. V trimming: 5 bases; J trimming: 2 bases; junction bases outside the gene matches: 4. This CDR3 reads CASSTGLYTDTQYF. CDR3 nucleotides: TGTGCCAGCAGCACGGGACTATACACAGATACGCAGTATTTT.

This clonotype was picked up many times. The V and J genes are TRBV7-2 and TRBJ1-3; D is ambiguous. Germline CDR1 SGHTA, CDR2 FQGNSA. The CDR3 loop spans 16 amino acids. Trimming stripped 4 bases from V and 0 bases from J, with 13 bases between. The CDR3 DNA reads as TGTGCCAGCAGCTCGGGAGGACGGTACTCTGGAAACACCATATATTTT. This translates into CASSSGGRYSGNTIYF.

The CDR3 sequence is CASSRDQETQYF. CDR3 sequence (DNA): TGCGCCAGCAGCCGTGACCAAGAGACCCAGTACTTC. J is TRBJ2-5 and V is TRBV5-1; no clear D. Germline V CDR1 and CDR2: SGHRS, YFSETQ. Trimming left V 4 bases short and J 0 bases short, with 4 bases between. This CDR3 contains 12 residues.

By share, this clonotype counts as medium-sized. The chain links TRBV2 to TRBJ2-3; 12 nucleotides align to TRBD2. V gave up 5 bases and J gave up 5 bases; unmatched junction bases: 8. In germline, CDR1 is SNHLY, CDR2 FYNNEI. CDR3 length equals 16 residues. The CDR3 nucleotides are TGTGCCAGCAGTCGAGCTAGCGGGGGGGCCGGAGATACGCAGTATTTT. Residues: CASSRASGGAGDTQYF.

This clonotype was found a few times. The chain has TRBV6-5 and TRBJ2-3; the D gene could be TRBD1 or TRBD2 (5 bases each). The CDR3 has 15 amino acids. Trimming removed 2 bases from V and 5 bases from J, with 14 bases in between. Germline-derived CDR1 and CDR2 are MNHEY and SVGAGI. The DNA of the CDR3 is TGTGCCAGCAGTTACAATATAGCGAGGGGAGATACGCAGTATTTT. Protein sequence: CASSYNIARGDTQYF.

Many counts were recorded for this clonotype. The CDR3 loop reads CASIHVRETEAFF. CDR3 nucleotide sequence: TGTGCCAGCATCCACGTGAGGGAGACTGAAGCTTTCTTT. The rearrangement joins TRBV7-9 to TRBJ1-1; D ambiguous. The V end lost 7 bases, the J end lost 5 bases, and 14 bases lay between the germline ends. The V gene's germline CDR1 is SEHNR and CDR2 FQNEAQ (reference sequence). There are 13 residues in the CDR3. The variable domain in full, with the rest retrieved from reference TRBV7-9 and TRBJ1-1, is DTGVSQNPRHKITKRGQNVTFRCDPISEHNRLYWYRQTLGQGPEFLTYFQNEAQLEKSRLLSDRFSAERPKGSFSTLEIQRTEQGDSAMYLCASIHVRETEAFFGQGTRLTVV.

CDR3 in amino acids: CASSPTDRSNTEAFF. CDR3 nucleotides: TGTGCCAGCTCACCTACGGACAGGTCGAACACTGAAGCTTTCTTT. The rearrangement joins TRBV18 to TRBJ1-1; 7 bases match TRBD1. The CDR3 length is 15 residues. Germline-derived CDR1 and CDR2 are KGHSH and LQKENI. V dropped 3 bases and J dropped 1; count of bases not matched to a gene: 5.

Many counts were recorded for this clonotype. In DNA form, the CDR3 reads TGTGCCAGCAGTCCCGGGTACCAAGAGACCCAGTACTTC. The encoded protein is CASSPGYQETQYF. The chain is built from TRBV6-6 and TRBJ2-5; D gene unclear. The CDR3 loop spans 13 amino acids. Germline V CDR1 and CDR2: MNHNY, SVGAGI (reference sequence). Trimming removed 5 bases from V and 0 bases from J, with 7 bases in between.

This clonotype has a handful of counts. The V and J genes are TRBV5-1 and TRBJ2-5; D not certain. The CDR3 loop spans 13 amino acids. The V gene's germline CDR1 is SGHRS and CDR2 YFSETQ. V shed 0 bases and J shed 3 bases, with 6 bases lying between them. CDR3 sequence: CASSLVGEETQYF. CDR3 bases: TGCGCCAGCAGCTTGGTTGGGGAAGAGACCCAGTACTTC. The full variable domain, with the rest looked up from reference TRBV5-1 and TRBJ2-5, is KAGVTQTPRYLIKTRGQQVTLSCSPISGHRSVSWYQQTPGQGLQFLFEYFSETQRNKGNFPGRFSGRQFSNSRSEMNVSTLELGDSALYLCASSLVGEETQYFGPGTRLLVL.

This sequence joins TRBV6-2 or TRBV6-3 and TRBJ2-7; no clear D gene. V shed 7 bases and J shed 2 bases, with 12 bases lying between them. Germline lookup yields CDR1 MNHEY and CDR2 SVGEGT. This CDR3 contains 13 residues. CDR3 sequence reads: CASISSRTYEQYF. The CDR3 DNA reads TGTGCCAGCATTTCTAGTAGAACCTACGAGCAGTACTTC.

This clonotype was recorded at least ten times. The gene calls are TRBV18 and TRBJ2-7, with a tentative D call TRBD2 (7 bases). The CDR3 length is 14 residues. CDR1 and CDR2 (germline): KGHSH, LQKENI. V lost 6 bases and J 2 bases, leaving 14 bases between the germline ends. The CDR3 protein is CASSRGAVTYEQYF. CDR3 nucleotides: TGTGCCAGCTCTCGGGGGGCCGTAACCTACGAGCAGTACTTC.

The gene calls are TRBV2 and TRBJ1-2; D ambiguous. The length of the CDR3 is 12 residues. Germline CDR1 SNHLY, CDR2 FYNNEI. V lost 2 bases to trimming and J lost 5 bases, with 6 bases between them. CDR3 coding DNA: TGTGCCAGCAGTGAATTGGTGTATGGCTACACCTTC. Amino acid sequence: CASSELVYGYTF. Variable domain in full (rest from reference TRBV2 and TRBJ1-2): EPEVTQTPSHQVTQMGQEVILRCVPISNHLYFYWYRQILGQKVEFLVSFYNNEISEKSEIFDDQFSVERPDGSNFTLKIRSTKLEDSAMYFCASSELVYGYTFGSGTRLTVV.

This clonotype has ten or more counts. This chain joins TRBV5-1 and TRBJ1-2, with a weak D call TRBD1 (5 bases). The CDR3 spans 14 residues. Germline V gives CDR1 SGHRS, CDR2 YFSETQ. Trimming pared 0 bases from V and 6 bases from J, leaving 12 bases between. CDR3 residues: CASSLAWGTDGYTF. CDR3 in DNA: TGCGCCAGCAGCTTGGCCTGGGGCACTGATGGCTACACCTTC.

By share, this clonotype counts as medium-sized. The gene calls are TRBV12-3 or TRBV12-4 and TRBJ2-1; D may correspond to TRBD1 or TRBD2 (5 bases each). The CDR3 length is 16 residues. The germline V and J ends were trimmed by 5 bases and 6 bases, with 20 bases remaining between them. In nucleotides, the CDR3 is TGTGCCAGCAGTGATACTGGGGGTGGGCAGAGCAATGAGCAGTTCTTC. Translating gives CASSDTGGGQSNEQFF.

In this sample, this clonotype turned up a few times. This sequence joins TRBV14 and TRBJ2-1; possible D gene TRBD1, 6 bases. Germline V gene data show CDR1 as SGHDN and CDR2 as FVKESK. This CDR3 is built from 13 residues. The germline V and J ends were trimmed by 5 bases and 9 bases, with 14 bases remaining between them. Written as DNA, the CDR3 is TGTGCCAGCAGCAGAAGGGGGATACCTGAGCAGTTCTTC. Translation: CASSRRGIPEQFF.

This clonotype was seen many times. The J gene is TRBJ2-2, the V gene TRBV7-2, with D possibly matching TRBD2 (6 bases). The CDR3 totals 15 residues. Deletions cut 2 bases from V and 7 bases from J, with 14 bases between. Germline CDR1 and CDR2: SGHTA and FQGNSA. This chain's CDR3 is CASSLTSTNGGELFF. DNA for the CDR3: TGTGCCAGCAGCTTAACTAGCACTAACGGCGGGGAGCTGTTTTTT.